This passage covers 16 T cell receptor beta chains from one sample sequenced in a study of T cells in localized non-small cell lung cancer. Here immunoSEQ multiplex PCR was the method, and the copy in TCRdb shows in-frame clones only, minus some. This table has 48,000 or so clones, about 80% appearing once. This material consisted of peripheral blood, taken before any cancer treatment. The source is a man aged 40 to 75 with stage I squamous cell lung carcinoma.

V and J are TRBV7-9 and TRBJ2-7; D possibly corresponds to TRBD1 (5 bases). This CDR3 is 15 amino acids long. Germline assignment: CDR1 SEHNR and CDR2 FQNEAQ (reference sequence). Trimming stripped 6 bases from V and 4 bases from J, with 19 bases between. CDR3: CASSSGRLRGYEQYF. DNA for the CDR3: TGTGCCAGCAGTTCCGGACGGCTTAGGGGTTACGAGCAGTACTTC.

The chain carries TRBV6-5 and TRBJ2-5, with D possibly matching TRBD2 (7 bases). The germline CDR1 and CDR2 sequences are MNHEY and SVGAGI. The CDR3 covers 15 residues. V dropped 4 bases and J dropped 3 bases, with 15 bases sitting between them. The CDR3 sequence: CASSSAGEGEETQYF. The CDR3 DNA sequence: TGTGCCAGCAGTTCCGCCGGGGAGGGGGAAGAGACCCAGTACTTC.

This chain joins TRBV7-2 and TRBJ1-4, with D possibly TRBD1 on 6 matching bases. This CDR3 comprises 13 residues. From germline, CDR1 is SGHTA and CDR2 FQGNSA. V was trimmed by 5 bases and J by 4 bases, leaving 8 bases between them. Here the CDR3 reads CASSTQGNEKLFF. The CDR3 DNA is TGTGCCAGCAGCACACAGGGTAATGAAAAACTGTTTTTT.

V usage is TRBV2 and J usage is TRBJ2-1; 8 bases are shared with TRBD1. V shed 6 bases and J 5 bases; nucleotides not matched to a gene: 9. Germline assignment: CDR1 SNHLY and CDR2 FYNNEI. The CDR3 spans 15 residues. The CDR3 region is CASRIPGTGDNEQFF. CDR3 coding DNA: TGTGCCAGCAGGATCCCCGGGACAGGAGACAATGAGCAGTTCTTC.

V usage is TRBV4-1 and J usage is TRBJ1-1; D is uncertain. The CDR3 runs 14 residues. Germline V gene sequence: CDR1 MGHRA, CDR2 YSYEKL. Trimming removed 0 bases at V and 2 bases at J, with 7 bases between. The CDR3 coding sequence is TGCGCCAGCAGCCAAGATATTGCTAACACTGAAGCTTTCTTT. Its translation: CASSQDIANTEAFF.

This clone occurred once. The chain recombines TRBV6-6 with TRBJ1-1; a weak D match, TRBD1 (5 bases). This CDR3 contains 14 residues. CDR1 is MNHNY and CDR2 is SVGAGI in the germline V gene (reference sequence). V lost 0 bases and J 7 bases, leaving 12 bases between the germline ends. The CDR3 loop reads CASSYSIGVNEAFF. In DNA form, the CDR3 reads TGTGCCAGCAGTTACTCGATAGGGGTTAATGAAGCTTTCTTT.

The chain carries TRBV5-1 and TRBJ2-7; 10 positions agree with TRBD1. Looked up from germline, CDR1 is SGHRS and CDR2 is YFSETQ. This CDR3 has 14 amino acids. The junction had 8 bases not matched to a gene; V was cut back by 5 bases and J by 6 bases. CDR3 sequence reads: CASRPGQGEREQYF. DNA of the CDR3: TGCGCCAGCAGACCCGGACAGGGGGAACGCGAGCAGTACTTC.

The chain uses TRBV6-6 and TRBJ2-1; D might be TRBD2 (5 bases). Looked up from germline, CDR1 is MNHNY and CDR2 is SVGAGI (reference sequence). The CDR3 has 13 amino acids. V lost 2 bases and J 8 bases, leaving 10 bases between the germline ends. The CDR3 is CASSYEEDYEQFF. The CDR3 DNA reads TGTGCCAGCAGTTACGAAGAGGACTATGAGCAGTTCTTC.

V usage is TRBV29-1 and J usage is TRBJ1-2; 9 nucleotides align to TRBD1. The CDR3 extends over 12 amino acids. Germline V gene lookup returns CDR1 SQVTM and CDR2 ANQGSEA. CDR3 sequence: CSADRGNYGYTF. CDR3 in DNA: TGCAGTGCGGACAGGGGTAACTATGGCTACACCTTC.

The rearrangement joins TRBV5-1 to TRBJ1-4; the match to TRBD1 covers 10 bases. Germline lookup yields CDR1 SGHRS and CDR2 YFSETQ. V lost 4 bases to trimming and J lost 7 bases; unmatched junction nucleotides: 7. The CDR3 runs 15 residues. CDR3 nucleotides: TGCGCCAGCAGCCTTAGACAGGGGGCTGGTGAAAAACTGTTTTTT. It yields the protein CASSLRQGAGEKLFF.

This chain joins TRBV30 and TRBJ2-1; TRBD2 aligns across 15 bases. Per germline, CDR1 GTSNPN and CDR2 SVGIG (reference sequence). The CDR3 contains 16 residues. After removal of 3 bases from V and 9 bases from J, the junction contained 9 bases not matched to a gene. CDR3 DNA sequence: TGTGCCTGGAGCGGACTAGCGGGGGGGCCCGGGACTGAGCAGTTCTTC. This encodes CAWSGLAGGPGTEQFF. The variable domain in full, completed from reference TRBV30 and TRBJ2-1, reads SQTIHQWPATLVQPVGSPLSLECTVEGTSNPNLYWYRQAAGRGLQLLFYSVGIGQISSEVPQNLSASRPQDRQFILSSKKLLLSDSGFYLCAWSGLAGGPGTEQFFGPGTRLTVL.

This clone was detected only once. The rearrangement joins TRBV27 to TRBJ2-2, with D possibly being TRBD1 or TRBD2 (5 bases each). V lost 7 bases and J 2 bases, leaving 14 bases between the germline ends. This CDR3 is 15 amino acids long. Germline-derived CDR1 and CDR2 are MNHEY and SMNVEV (reference sequence). CDR3 residues: CASTRAGTNTGELFF. The CDR3 coding sequence is TGTGCCAGCACCCGTGCAGGGACCAACACCGGGGAGCTGTTTTTT.

J is TRBJ1-3 and V is TRBV18; D ambiguous. Per the germline V gene, CDR1 is KGHSH and CDR2 is LQKENI. The CDR3 has 13 residues. V gave up 1 base and J gave up 8 bases, with 9 bases separating them. The CDR3 here is CASSPRAGDTIYF. DNA of the CDR3: TGTGCCAGCTCACCACGTGCCGGGGACACCATATATTTT. Full variable domain (missing parts from reference TRBV18 and TRBJ1-3): NAGVMQNPRHLVRRRGQEARLRCSPMKGHSHVYWYRQLPEEGLKFMVYLQKENIIDESGMPKERFSAEFPKEGPSILRIQQVVRGDSAAYFCASSPRAGDTIYFGEGSWLTVV.

J is TRBJ2-5 and V is TRBV7-6; TRBD2 agrees at 7 bases. Trimming removed 1 base from V and 2 bases from J; junction bases left unmatched: 7. The germline gives CDR1 SGHVS, CDR2 FNYEAQ. The CDR3 length is 16 residues. The CDR3 spells CASSLGPLGGQETQYF. DNA of the CDR3: TGTGCCAGCAGCTTAGGCCCTCTGGGGGGGCAAGAGACCCAGTACTTC.

The V gene is TRBV30, the J gene TRBJ1-5, with 8 bases matching TRBD1. Germline loops: CDR1 GTSNPN, CDR2 SVGIG (reference sequence). Trimming removed 4 bases from V and 3 bases from J; junction bases left unmatched: 2. The CDR3 runs to 13 residues. CDR3 loop: CAWTTGDNQPQHF. The CDR3 nucleotides read TGTGCCTGGACGACAGGGGACAATCAGCCCCAGCATTTT.

The chain employs TRBV7-2 and TRBJ2-1, with TRBD1 matching over 8 bases. V shed 3 bases and J 3 bases; nucleotides not matched to a gene: 4. From germline, CDR1 is SGHTA and CDR2 FQGNSA. CDR3 length: 15 residues. The CDR3 reads CASSLGQANYNEQFF. CDR3 nucleotides: TGTGCCAGCAGCTTGGGACAGGCAAACTACAATGAGCAGTTCTTC.